Listed below are T cell receptor beta chains from one sample, sequenced in a study of cytomegalovirus exposure and HLA in healthy donors. TCRdb's table, derived via immunoSEQ multiplex PCR, lists solely in-frame clones and lacks some. This sample yields about 160,000 clones, of which approximately 80% are seen a single time; approximately 8% belongs to the top ten. Sequencing used PBMCs. The receptors originated from a male donor in good health and CMV-seropositive. Each CDR3 is given with its conserved first and last residue. A D gene is named only where the DNA matches it firmly. Size tells how often a clone was seen (once, few, many) or the class of an expanded clone, and some rows leave it out.

j_call: TRBJ1-1
v_call: TRBV15
d_call: NA
clone_size: NA
cdr3_nt: TGTGCCACCAGCAGAGATCGGGTGAACACTGAAGCTTTCTTT
cdr3_aa: CATSRDRVNTEAFF

j_call: TRBJ1-1
v_call: TRBV19
d_call: NA
clone_size: NA
cdr3_nt: TGTGCCAGTAGTATGTGGCAGGGGAACACTGAAGCTTTCTTT
cdr3_aa: CASSMWQGNTEAFF

j_call: TRBJ1-1
v_call: TRBV6-1
d_call: NA
clone_size: NA
cdr3_nt: TGTGCCAGCAGGCCATACCGAGGACTAGACTTTGAAGCTTTCTTT
cdr3_aa: CASRPYRGLDFEAFF

j_call: TRBJ2-2
v_call: TRBV7-2
d_call: NA
clone_size: NA
cdr3_nt: TGTGCCAGCAGCCTGATAGAACTCGGGGAGCTGTTTTTT
cdr3_aa: CASSLIELGELFF

j_call: TRBJ2-1
v_call: TRBV14
d_call: TRBD2
clone_size: NA
cdr3_nt: TGTGCCAAAAAATTGGGGGAGGGCCGGATCTACAATGAGCAGTTCTTC
cdr3_aa: CAKKLGEGRIYNEQFF

j_call: TRBJ1-3
v_call: TRBV9
d_call: NA
clone_size: once
cdr3_nt: TGTGCCAGCAGCGTAGCCTGGGGCGCGCGGACTGGAAACACCATATATTTT
cdr3_aa: CASSVAWGARTGNTIYF

j_call: TRBJ2-2
v_call: TRBV19
d_call: TRBD1
clone_size: NA
cdr3_nt: TGTGCCAGTAGGAGACCGGGACAGGCCAACACCGGGGAGCTGTTTTTT
cdr3_aa: CASRRPGQANTGELFF

j_call: TRBJ1-1
v_call: TRBV30
d_call: TRBD1
clone_size: NA
cdr3_nt: TGTGCCTGGGGACAGGGTCCCACTGAAGCTTTCTTT
cdr3_aa: CAWGQGPTEAFF

j_call: TRBJ2-3
v_call: TRBV7-6
d_call: NA
clone_size: NA
cdr3_nt: TGTGCCAGCAGCTTATCCCTCGCAGATACGCAGTATTTT
cdr3_aa: CASSLSLADTQYF

j_call: TRBJ2-5
v_call: TRBV19
d_call: TRBD2
clone_size: NA
cdr3_nt: TGTGCCAGTAGTACACCTAGCGGTTTCCAAGAGACCCAGTACTTC
cdr3_aa: CASSTPSGFQETQYF

j_call: TRBJ2-7
v_call: TRBV30
d_call: NA
clone_size: once
cdr3_nt: TGTGCCTGGAATTTGGAGGGGCGTGGGGAGCAGTACTTC
cdr3_aa: CAWNLEGRGEQYF

j_call: TRBJ1-2
v_call: TRBV7-9
d_call: NA
clone_size: NA
cdr3_nt: TGTGCCAGCAGCTTACCTTATGGCTACACCTTC
cdr3_aa: CASSLPYGYTF

j_call: TRBJ1-5
v_call: TRBV4-3
d_call: NA
clone_size: NA
cdr3_nt: TGCGCCAGCAGCCAAGAGGCCTCTTATAGCAATCAGCCCCAGCATTTT
cdr3_aa: CASSQEASYSNQPQHF

j_call: TRBJ1-3
v_call: TRBV7-8
d_call: NA
clone_size: NA
cdr3_nt: TGTGCCAGCAGCTTTGGGGTCGGGAGCTCTGGAAACACCATATATTTT
cdr3_aa: CASSFGVGSSGNTIYF

j_call: TRBJ2-5
v_call: TRBV27
d_call: NA
clone_size: NA
cdr3_nt: TGTGCCAGCAGTTTAACAGTCCAAGAGACCCAGTACTTC
cdr3_aa: CASSLTVQETQYF

j_call: TRBJ1-2
v_call: TRBV6-6
d_call: NA
clone_size: NA
cdr3_nt: TGTGCCAGCAGCCCTGGGCAGTTCTATGGCTACACCTTC
cdr3_aa: CASSPGQFYGYTF

j_call: TRBJ2-7
v_call: TRBV5-1
d_call: TRBD1
clone_size: NA
cdr3_nt: TGCGCCAGCGGGACAGGGGGGACCTACGAGCAGTACTTC
cdr3_aa: CASGTGGTYEQYF

j_call: TRBJ1-1
v_call: TRBV28
d_call: NA
clone_size: NA
cdr3_nt: TGTGCCAGCAACTTCGGGGGAGTGGGGACTGAAGCTTTCTTT
cdr3_aa: CASNFGGVGTEAFF

j_call: TRBJ1-4
v_call: TRBV15
d_call: NA
clone_size: NA
cdr3_nt: TGTGCCACCAGCAGACTATTGGGGGGTGGATTTGAAAAACTGTTTTTT
cdr3_aa: CATSRLLGGGFEKLFF

j_call: TRBJ1-3
v_call: TRBV4-1
d_call: NA
clone_size: few
cdr3_nt: TGCGCCAGCAGCCAAGCTGGCCTTAACTCTGGAAACACCATATATTTT
cdr3_aa: CASSQAGLNSGNTIYF